This is a list of T cell receptor beta chains from one sample in a study of blood T cell dynamics during melanoma immunotherapy. Assay used: immunoSEQ multiplex PCR; TCRdb lists only in-frame clones, some missing. The sample has roughly 6,500 clones, about 90% seen once; the top ten hold around 1.9%. Source: blood, taken from a patient treated with checkpoint blockade. These receptors were taken from a human donor with melanoma. CDR3s include the opening cysteine and the closing phenylalanine or tryptophan. Each record gives: CDR3 length, J gene, clone size, V gene, D gene, CDR3 protein, CDR3 DNA. The D gene is left open where the match is weak. Rows may omit the clone size; those that give it use once, few, many or a size class.

13 | TRBJ1-1 | few | TRBV11-2 | NA | CASSLVSWAEAFF | TGTGCCAGCAGCTTAGTATCGTGGGCTGAAGCTTTCTTT
16 | TRBJ2-1 | NA | TRBV7-2 | NA | CASSLISGAAYNEQFF | TGTGCCAGCAGCTTGATATCAGGGGCCGCGTACAATGAGCAGTTCTTC
14 | TRBJ1-6 | NA | TRBV14 | NA | CASSLRQGGSPLHF | TGTGCCAGCAGCCTAAGGCAGGGCGGTTCACCCCTCCACTTT
16 | TRBJ1-1 | once | TRBV6-6 | NA | CASSPPSYSGNTEAFF | TGTGCCAGCAGCCCTCCCTCCTATTCAGGGAACACTGAAGCTTTCTTT
15 | TRBJ1-1 | NA | TRBV6-1 | TRBD1 | CASRRTGTAGDEAFF | TGTGCCAGCAGAAGAACCGGGACAGCGGGGGATGAAGCTTTCTTT
17 | TRBJ2-3 | NA | TRBV9 | NA | CASSTPFEGGQADTQYF | TGTGCCAGCAGCACACCTTTCGAGGGGGGGCAAGCAGATACGCAGTATTTT
14 | TRBJ2-5 | NA | TRBV5-6 | NA | CASSTPMGRETQYF | TGTGCCAGCAGCACCCCCATGGGAAGAGAGACCCAGTACTTC
18 | TRBJ2-7 | NA | TRBV7-8 | TRBD2 | CASTQGASGGLSSYEQYF | TGTGCCAGCACCCAAGGTGCTAGCGGGGGCCTGAGCTCCTACGAGCAGTACTTC
14 | TRBJ1-5 | NA | TRBV2 | NA | CASRTEGGYQPQHF | TGTGCCAGCAGAACAGAGGGTGGGTATCAGCCCCAGCATTTT
12 | TRBJ1-2 | NA | TRBV10-3 | NA | CAISDEHSGYTF | TGTGCCATCAGTGATGAGCATTCTGGCTACACCTTC
15 | TRBJ2-5 | NA | TRBV10-2 | TRBD2 | CASNGRGGLGETQYF | TGCGCCAGCAATGGCCGGGGGGGCCTGGGAGAGACCCAGTACTTC
16 | TRBJ2-2 | NA | TRBV7-2 | TRBD2 | CASSWGGGVNTGELFF | TGTGCCAGCAGCTGGGGCGGGGGGGTGAACACCGGGGAGCTGTTTTTT
13 | TRBJ1-5 | NA | TRBV6-5 | TRBD1 | CATKTGFDQPQHF | TGTGCCACCAAGACAGGGTTCGATCAGCCCCAGCATTTT
18 | TRBJ1-6 | NA | TRBV4-2 | NA | CASSQGADASSYNSPLHF | TGTGCCAGCAGCCAAGGTGCAGACGCAAGCTCCTATAATTCACCCCTCCACTTT
15 | TRBJ1-5 | NA | TRBV27 | NA | CASSAQGLSNQPQHF | TGTGCCAGCAGCGCACAGGGACTTAGCAATCAGCCCCAGCATTTT
16 | TRBJ2-3 | NA | TRBV7-2 | NA | CASSLVGQSSTDTQYF | TGTGCCAGCAGCTTAGTAGGCCAGAGTAGCACAGATACGCAGTATTTT
13 | TRBJ1-5 | NA | TRBV6-6 | TRBD1 | CASSQGGNQPQHF | TGTGCCAGCAGTCAGGGGGGCAATCAGCCCCAGCATTTT
16 | TRBJ1-2 | NA | TRBV7-9 | NA | CASSLRATGSQYGYTF | TGTGCCAGCAGCTTAAGGGCAACAGGGTCCCAGTATGGCTACACCTTC
15 | TRBJ1-2 | NA | TRBV4-2 | NA | CASSQGRQNNYGYTF | TGTGCCAGCAGCCAAGGTCGGCAGAACAACTATGGCTACACCTTC
18 | TRBJ2-1 | NA | TRBV4-2 | TRBD2 | CASSQGSPSGGASVEQFF | TGTGCCAGCAGCCAAGGATCGCCTAGCGGGGGGGCCTCGGTTGAGCAGTTCTTC
17 | TRBJ2-7 | once | TRBV28 | NA | CASSLRAPRGPEGEQYF | TGTGCCAGCAGTTTAAGGGCCCCCCGGGGGCCGGAGGGCGAGCAGTACTTC
11 | TRBJ1-3 | NA | TRBV12-5 | NA | CASGPIYTIYF | TGTGCTAGTGGCCCCATTTACACCATATATTTT
18 | TRBJ2-1 | NA | TRBV5-6 | TRBD2 | CASSSKNVLAGLYNEQFF | TGTGCCAGCAGCTCTAAAAACGTTCTAGCGGGGTTGTACAATGAGCAGTTCTTC
16 | TRBJ2-1 | NA | TRBV5-4 | TRBD1 | CASSPTSGGSYNEQFF | TGTGCCAGCAGCCCTACATCAGGGGGCTCCTACAATGAGCAGTTCTTC
14 | TRBJ1-1 | NA | TRBV5-1 | NA | CASSFSRGYTEAFF | TGCGCCAGCAGCTTTTCGAGGGGGTACACTGAAGCTTTCTTT
15 | TRBJ2-2 | NA | TRBV28 | NA | CASSLEIRWAGELFF | TGTGCCAGCAGTTTAGAAATACGGTGGGCCGGGGAGCTGTTTTTT
16 | TRBJ1-3 | few | TRBV30 | NA | CAWGGTRDSSGNTIYF | TGTGCCTGGGGGGGCACGAGGGATTCATCTGGAAACACCATATATTTT
16 | TRBJ2-5 | NA | TRBV18 | NA | CASSPGAGALQETQYF | TGTGCCAGCTCACCCGGCGCGGGGGCCCTTCAAGAGACCCAGTACTTC
14 | TRBJ2-2 | NA | TRBV19 | TRBD2 | CAAGTSGATGELFF | TGTGCCGCCGGGACTAGCGGGGCCACCGGGGAGCTGTTTTTT
15 | TRBJ2-6 | NA | TRBV7-2 | NA | CASSLAVGGANVLTF | TGTGCCAGCAGCTTAGCGGTTGGCGGGGCCAACGTCCTGACTTTC
17 | TRBJ2-1 | NA | TRBV11-2 | TRBD1 | CASSLRGTGGVYNEQFF | TGTGCCAGCAGCTTACGGGGGACAGGGGGCGTCTACAATGAGCAGTTCTTC
11 | TRBJ2-7 | NA | TRBV25-1 | TRBD1 | CASRTGYEQYF | TGTGCCAGCAGGACAGGGTACGAGCAGTACTTC
17 | TRBJ2-3 | NA | TRBV4-2 | TRBD2 | CATREPTSGGVTDTQYF | TGTGCCACCAGAGAACCGACTAGCGGGGGGGTCACAGATACGCAGTATTTT
16 | TRBJ2-1 | NA | TRBV5-4 | TRBD2 | CASSTPGLGGLNEQFF | TGTGCCAGCAGCACCCCGGGACTAGGAGGTCTTAACGAGCAGTTCTTC
14 | TRBJ1-2 | NA | TRBV9 | NA | CASSVEVGDRGYTF | TGTGCCAGCAGCGTGGAGGTCGGAGACAGAGGCTACACCTTC